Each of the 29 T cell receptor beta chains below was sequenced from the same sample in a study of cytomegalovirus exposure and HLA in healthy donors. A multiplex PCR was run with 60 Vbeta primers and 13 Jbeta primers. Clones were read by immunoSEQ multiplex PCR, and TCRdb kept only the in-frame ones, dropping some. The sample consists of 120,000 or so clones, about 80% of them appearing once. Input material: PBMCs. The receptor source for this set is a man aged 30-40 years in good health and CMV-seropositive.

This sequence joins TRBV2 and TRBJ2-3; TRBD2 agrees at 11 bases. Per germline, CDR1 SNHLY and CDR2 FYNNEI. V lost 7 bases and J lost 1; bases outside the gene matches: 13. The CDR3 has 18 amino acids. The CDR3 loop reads CASTRRLAGPSGTDTQYF. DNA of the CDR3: TGTGCCAGCACTCGAAGACTAGCGGGGCCTTCTGGCACAGATACGCAGTATTTT.

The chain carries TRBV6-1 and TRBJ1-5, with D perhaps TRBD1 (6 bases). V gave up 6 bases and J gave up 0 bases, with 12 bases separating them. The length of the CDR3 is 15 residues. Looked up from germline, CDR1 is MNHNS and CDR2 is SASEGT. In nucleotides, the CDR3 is TGTGCCAGCAGGGCAACAGGGTATAGCAATCAGCCCCAGCATTTT. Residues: CASRATGYSNQPQHF.

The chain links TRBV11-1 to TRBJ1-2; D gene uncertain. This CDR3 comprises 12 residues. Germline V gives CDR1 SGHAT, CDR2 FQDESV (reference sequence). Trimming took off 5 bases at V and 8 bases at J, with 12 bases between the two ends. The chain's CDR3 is CASSALSRGYTF. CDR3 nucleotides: TGTGCCAGCAGCGCCTTATCGCGGGGCTACACCTTC.

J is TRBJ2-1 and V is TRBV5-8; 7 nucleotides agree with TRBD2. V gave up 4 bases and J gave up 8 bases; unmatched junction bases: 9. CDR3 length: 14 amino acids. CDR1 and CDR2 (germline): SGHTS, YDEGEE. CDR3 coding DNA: TGTGCCAGCAGCCCCGGGGGGACCGTCGATGAGCAGTTCTTC. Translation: CASSPGGTVDEQFF. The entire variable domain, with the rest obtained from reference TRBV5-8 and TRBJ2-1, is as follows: EAGVTQSPTHLIKTRGQQATLRCSPISGHTSVYWYQQALGLGLQFLLWYDEGEERNRGNFPPRFSGRQFPNYSSELNVNALELEDSALYLCASSPGGTVDEQFFGPGTRLTVL.

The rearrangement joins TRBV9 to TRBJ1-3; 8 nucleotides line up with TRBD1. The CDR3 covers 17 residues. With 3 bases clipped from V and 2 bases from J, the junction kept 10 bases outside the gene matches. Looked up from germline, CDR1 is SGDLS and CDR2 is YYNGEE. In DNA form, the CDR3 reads TGTGCCAGCAGCGAGCTCCCCGGACAGGGAACTGGAAACACCATATATTTT. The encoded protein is CASSELPGQGTGNTIYF.

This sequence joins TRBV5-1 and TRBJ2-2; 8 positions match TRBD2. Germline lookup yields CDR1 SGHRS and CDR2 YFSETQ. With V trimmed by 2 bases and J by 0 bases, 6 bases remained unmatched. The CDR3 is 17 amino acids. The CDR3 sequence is CASSLRASGPNTGELFF. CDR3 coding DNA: TGCGCCAGCAGCTTACGGGCTAGCGGGCCGAACACCGGGGAGCTGTTTTTT.

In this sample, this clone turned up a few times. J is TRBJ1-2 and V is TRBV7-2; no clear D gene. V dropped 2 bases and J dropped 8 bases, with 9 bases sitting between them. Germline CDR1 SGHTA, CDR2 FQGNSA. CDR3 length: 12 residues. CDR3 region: CASSLPLRGYTF. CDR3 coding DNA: TGTGCCAGCAGCTTACCCTTGCGCGGCTACACCTTC. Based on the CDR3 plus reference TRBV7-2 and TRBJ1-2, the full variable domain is GAGVSQSPSNKVTEKGKDVELRCDPISGHTALYWYRQSLGQGLEFLIYFQGNSAPDKSGLPSDRFSAERTGGSVSTLTIQRTQQEDSAVYLCASSLPLRGYTFGSGTRLTVV.

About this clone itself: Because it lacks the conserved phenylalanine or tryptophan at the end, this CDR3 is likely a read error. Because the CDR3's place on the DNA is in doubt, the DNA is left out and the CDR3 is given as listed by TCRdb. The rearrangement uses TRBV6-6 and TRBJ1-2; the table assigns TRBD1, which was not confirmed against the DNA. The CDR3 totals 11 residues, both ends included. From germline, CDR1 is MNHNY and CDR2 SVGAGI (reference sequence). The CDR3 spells CASSYNLGSFL.

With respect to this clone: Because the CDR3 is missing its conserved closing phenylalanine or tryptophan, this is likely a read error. The CDR3 loop reads CASSIAGQAYGYTL. The CDR3 DNA reads TGTGCCAGTAGTATAGCAGGACAGGCCTATGGCTACACCCTC. V gene TRBV19 combines with J gene TRBJ1-2, with 7 nucleotides matching TRBD1. Trimming removed 1 base from V and 4 bases from J; junction bases left unmatched: 3. The CDR3 length is 14 residues. CDR1 is LNHDA and CDR2 is SQIVND in the germline V gene (reference sequence).

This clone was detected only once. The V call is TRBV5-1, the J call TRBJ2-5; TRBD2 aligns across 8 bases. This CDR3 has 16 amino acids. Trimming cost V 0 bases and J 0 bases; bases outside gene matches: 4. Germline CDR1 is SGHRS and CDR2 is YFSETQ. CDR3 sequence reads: CASSLGSGGDQETQYF. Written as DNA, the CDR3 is TGCGCCAGCAGCTTGGGGAGCGGGGGAGACCAAGAGACCCAGTACTTC.

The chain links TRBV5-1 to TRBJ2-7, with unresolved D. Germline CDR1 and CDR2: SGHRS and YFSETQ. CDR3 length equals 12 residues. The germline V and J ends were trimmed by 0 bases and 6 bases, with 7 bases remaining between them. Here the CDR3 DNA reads TGCGCCAGCAGCTTGGCTGGTAGCGAGCAGTACTTC. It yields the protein CASSLAGSEQYF.

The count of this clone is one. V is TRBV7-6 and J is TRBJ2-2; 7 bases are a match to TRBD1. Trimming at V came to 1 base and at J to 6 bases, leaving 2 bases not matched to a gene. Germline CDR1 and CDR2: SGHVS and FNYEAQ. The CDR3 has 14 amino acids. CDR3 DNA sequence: TGTGCCAGCAGCTTAGGAGGGGGCTCCGGGGAGCTGTTTTTT. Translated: CASSLGGGSGELFF. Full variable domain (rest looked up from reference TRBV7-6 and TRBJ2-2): GAGVSQSPRYKVTKRGQDVALRCDPISGHVSLYWYRQALGQGPEFLTYFNYEAQQDKSGLPNDRFSAERPEGSISTLTIQRTEQRDSAMYRCASSLGGGSGELFFGEGSRLTVL.

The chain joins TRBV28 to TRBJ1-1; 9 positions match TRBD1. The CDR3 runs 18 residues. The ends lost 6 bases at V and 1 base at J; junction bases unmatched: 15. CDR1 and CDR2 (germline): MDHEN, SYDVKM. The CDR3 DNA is TGTGCCAGCAGACCCACAGGGGGCTCTTCATATACGAACACTGAAGCTTTCTTT. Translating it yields CASRPTGGSSYTNTEAFF.

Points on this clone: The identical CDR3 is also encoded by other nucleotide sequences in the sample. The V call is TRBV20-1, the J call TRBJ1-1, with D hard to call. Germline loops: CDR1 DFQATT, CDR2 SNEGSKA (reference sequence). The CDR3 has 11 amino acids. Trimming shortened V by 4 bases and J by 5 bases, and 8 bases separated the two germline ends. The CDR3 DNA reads TGCAGTGCTAAGACTAAGACTGAAGCTTTCTTT. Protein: CSAKTKTEAFF.

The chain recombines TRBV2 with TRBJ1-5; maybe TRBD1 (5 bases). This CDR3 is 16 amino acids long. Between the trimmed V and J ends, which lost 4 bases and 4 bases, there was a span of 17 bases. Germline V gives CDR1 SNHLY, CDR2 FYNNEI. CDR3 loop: CASSGSGDPENQPQHF. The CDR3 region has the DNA TGTGCCAGCAGTGGGAGCGGGGACCCTGAAAATCAGCCCCAGCATTTT.

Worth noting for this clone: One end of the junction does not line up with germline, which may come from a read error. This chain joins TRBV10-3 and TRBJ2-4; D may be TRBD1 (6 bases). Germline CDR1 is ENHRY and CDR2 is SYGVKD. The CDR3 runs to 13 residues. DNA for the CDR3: TGTGCCAGCAGTTTCAAAGAGGGGGACATTCAGTACTTC. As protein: CASSFKEGDIQYF.

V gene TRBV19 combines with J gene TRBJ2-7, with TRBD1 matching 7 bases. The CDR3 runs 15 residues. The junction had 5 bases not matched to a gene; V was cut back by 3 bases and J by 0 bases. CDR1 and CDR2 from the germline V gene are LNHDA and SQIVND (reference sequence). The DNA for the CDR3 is TGTGCCAGTAGTATTCGGGACAGCTACTCCTACGAGCAGTACTTC. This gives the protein CASSIRDSYSYEQYF.

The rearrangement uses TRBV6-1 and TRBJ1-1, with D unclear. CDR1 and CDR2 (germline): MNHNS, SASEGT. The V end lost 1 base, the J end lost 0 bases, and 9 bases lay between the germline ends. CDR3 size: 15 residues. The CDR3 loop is CASSEGPVLNTEAFF. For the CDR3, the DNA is TGTGCCAGCAGTGAAGGTCCGGTTTTGAACACTGAAGCTTTCTTT.

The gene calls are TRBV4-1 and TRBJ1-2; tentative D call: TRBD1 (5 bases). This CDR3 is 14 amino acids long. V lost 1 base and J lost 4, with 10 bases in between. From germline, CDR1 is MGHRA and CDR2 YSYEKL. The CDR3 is CASSQGGGSYGYTF. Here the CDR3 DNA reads TGCGCCAGCAGCCAAGGGGGCGGCAGCTATGGCTACACCTTC.

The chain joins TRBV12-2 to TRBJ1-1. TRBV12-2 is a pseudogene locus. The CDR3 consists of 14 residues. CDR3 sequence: CASRAQRGNTEAFF. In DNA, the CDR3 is TGTGCAAGTCGCGCCCAGCGCGGGAACACTGAAGCTTTCTTT.

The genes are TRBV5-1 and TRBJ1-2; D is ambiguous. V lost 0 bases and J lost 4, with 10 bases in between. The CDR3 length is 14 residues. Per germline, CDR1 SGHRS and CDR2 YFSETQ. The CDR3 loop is CASSLDGQTYGYTF. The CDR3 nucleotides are TGCGCCAGCAGCTTGGATGGGCAGACCTATGGCTACACCTTC.

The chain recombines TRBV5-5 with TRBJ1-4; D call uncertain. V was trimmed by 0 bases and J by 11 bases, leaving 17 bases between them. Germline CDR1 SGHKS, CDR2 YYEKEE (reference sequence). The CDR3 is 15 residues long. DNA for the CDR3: TGTGCCAGCAGCTTGGTAGGCCGGCGCGAGGGTAAACTGTTTTTT. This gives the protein CASSLVGRREGKLFF.

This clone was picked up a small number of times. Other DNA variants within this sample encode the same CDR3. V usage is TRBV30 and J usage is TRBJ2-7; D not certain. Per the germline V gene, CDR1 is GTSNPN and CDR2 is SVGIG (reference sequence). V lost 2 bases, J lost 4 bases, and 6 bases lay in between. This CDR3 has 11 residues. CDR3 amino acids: CAWSINYEQYF. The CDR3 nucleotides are TGTGCCTGGAGTATAAATTACGAGCAGTACTTC. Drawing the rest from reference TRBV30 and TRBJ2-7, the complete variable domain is SQTIHQWPATLVQPVGSPLSLECTVEGTSNPNLYWYRQAAGRGLQLLFYSVGIGQISSEVPQNLSASRPQDRQFILSSKKLLLSDSGFYLCAWSINYEQYFGPGTRLTVT.

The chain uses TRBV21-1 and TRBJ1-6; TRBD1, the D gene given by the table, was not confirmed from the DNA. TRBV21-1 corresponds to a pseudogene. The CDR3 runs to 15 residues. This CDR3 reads CASSWKDRDNSPLHF. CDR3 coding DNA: TGTGCCAGCAGTTGGAAGGACAGGGATAATTCACCCCTCCACTTT.

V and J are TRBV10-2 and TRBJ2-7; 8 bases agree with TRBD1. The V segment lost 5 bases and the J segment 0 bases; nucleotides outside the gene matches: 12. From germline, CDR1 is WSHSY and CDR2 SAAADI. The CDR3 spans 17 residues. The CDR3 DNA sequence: TGCGCCAGCAGTTATCCTCTTTCGGGACAGGCCTCCTACGAGCAGTACTTC. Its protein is CASSYPLSGQASYEQYF.

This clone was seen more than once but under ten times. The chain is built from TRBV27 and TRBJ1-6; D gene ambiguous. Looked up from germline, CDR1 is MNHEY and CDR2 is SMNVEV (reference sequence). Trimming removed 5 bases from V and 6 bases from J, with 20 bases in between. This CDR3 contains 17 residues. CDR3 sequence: CASSIRPQARANSPLHF. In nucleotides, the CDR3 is TGTGCCAGCAGTATTCGACCGCAAGCGAGGGCTAATTCACCCCTCCACTTT.

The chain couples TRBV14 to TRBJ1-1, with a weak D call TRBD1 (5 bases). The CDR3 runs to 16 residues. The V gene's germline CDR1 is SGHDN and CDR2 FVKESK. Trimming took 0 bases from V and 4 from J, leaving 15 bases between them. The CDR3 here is CASSQDAGQWSTEAFF. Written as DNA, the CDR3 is TGTGCCAGCAGCCAAGATGCGGGGCAGTGGAGCACTGAAGCTTTCTTT. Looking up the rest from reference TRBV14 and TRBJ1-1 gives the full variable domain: EAGVTQFPSHSVIEKGQTVTLRCDPISGHDNLYWYRRVMGKEIKFLLHFVKESKQDESGMPNNRFLAERTGGTYSTLKVQPAELEDSGVYFCASSQDAGQWSTEAFFGQGTRLTVV.

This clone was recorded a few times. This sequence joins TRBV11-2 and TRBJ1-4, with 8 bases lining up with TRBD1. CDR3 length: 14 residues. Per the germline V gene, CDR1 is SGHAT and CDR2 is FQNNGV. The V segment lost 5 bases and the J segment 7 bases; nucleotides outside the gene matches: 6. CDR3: CASSTRTGSEKLFF. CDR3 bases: TGTGCCAGCAGCACTAGGACAGGGAGTGAAAAACTGTTTTTT.

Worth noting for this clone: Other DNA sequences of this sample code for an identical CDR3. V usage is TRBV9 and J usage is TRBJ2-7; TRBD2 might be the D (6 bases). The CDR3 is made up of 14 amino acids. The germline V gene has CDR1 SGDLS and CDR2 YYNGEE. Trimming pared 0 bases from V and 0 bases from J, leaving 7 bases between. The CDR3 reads CASSVGGDSYEQYF. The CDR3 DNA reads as TGTGCCAGCAGCGTAGGGGGGGACTCCTACGAGCAGTACTTC.